The clone carrying this T cell receptor beta chain showed up just a few times. The CDR3 consists of 13 residues. Trimming at V came to 3 bases and at J to 9 bases, leaving 5 bases not matched to a gene. Germline V gene sequence: CDR1 MDHEN, CDR2 SYDVKM. For the second PCR, which ran for roughly 7 to 11 cycles, a sample-barcoded 5' primer and a J-beta primer mix were used. From the 5' RACE reads, TCRdb called clonotypes with MiXCR, one entry per CDR3 protein. The sample consists of around 970,000 distinct CDR3 sequences, roughly 51% of them appearing once. These data come from a study of blood T cells in healthy people across ages.

Sequenced input: blood. The clonotype originates from a woman between 55 and 75 years old in good health. The chain carries TRBV28 and TRBJ2-1; 7 bases align to TRBD2. The CDR3 here is CASSLGGGVEQFF. As DNA, the CDR3 is TGTGCCAGCAGTTTGGGGGGGGGAGTTGAGCAGTTCTTC.